The entry that follows covers one T cell receptor beta chain sequence. The specificity of this receptor is unknown. Nothing much larger sits one base from this clone, and base qualities are not available. These data belong to a study of T cell repertoires in cytomegalovirus infection (dated by TCRdb to between 2018 and 2021). Turning to the overall study: Donor HLA type was relevant to the analysis, as public TCR beta signatures indicated carriage of CMV infection together with the matching HLA type. The full study reports these points: The ex vivo response was dominated by HLA-C-restricted CMV-specific TCR beta clonotypes, and the single most frequent clonotype in two of eight donors was supplied by these HLA-C-restricted clonotypes. In both this cohort and an independent cohort of over 350 donors, the cumulative frequency of public TCR beta family members distinguished carriers of CMV infection plus the relevant HLA type.

The sequencer was an Illumina HiSeq 1500. TCRdb redid the processing of the public reads, applying fastp at Q25 and MiXCR, and retained in-frame beta chains. Rows are unified per CDR3 protein, each entry keeping the most common DNA and genes. This sample is represented by almost 550,000 distinct CDR3 sequences; 16% of them were singletons. More than 20% of the sample is held by the ten biggest clonotypes. The cysteine opens and the phenylalanine closes a CDR3 of 15 amino acids. The DNA shown is the 45-base CDR3, in frame from base 1. V loses 0 bases of germline sequence and J loses 0 bases, and the interval between the two ends is 7 bases. CDR1 and CDR2, looked up from the germline V gene, are MGHRA and YSYEKL.

The sequence joins TRBV4-1 to TRBJ2-3, with the D gene not confidently named. This sequence originates from a human donor in good health (CMV status not recorded). Some clones in this sample may be carry-over from other donors' samples. The sample comprised CD8+ T cells from PBMCs. The nucleotide sequence is given as TGCGCCAGCAGCCAAGAAGGCTCTAGCACAGATACGCAGTATTTT. The encoded protein is CASSQEGSSTDTQYF.